One and the same sample provided the 18 T cell receptor beta chains below, sequenced in a study of T cells expressing NK-cell markers. Using the 5' RACE reads, TCRdb records one entry per CDR3 protein without DNA. Its table records about 160,000 distinct CDR3 sequences. The source material was blood T cells: a sorted CD56 or NKG2C T cell subset, CD4+ or CD8+ T cells, or bulk PBMC T cells (not recorded which). These receptors were collected from a man aged 18-69 years in good health.

This chain uses TRBV29-1 with TRBJ1-2; TCRdb gives TRBD1 as the D gene, but with no DNA this cannot be confirmed. Germline lookup yields CDR1 SQVTM and CDR2 ANQGSEA. This CDR3 region has 15 residues. The CDR3 region is CSVLHRDRVNYGYTF.

The chain joins TRBV11-1 to TRBJ2-1; TCRdb reports TRBD2, a call that lacks DNA to check it against. There are 15 residues in the CDR3. The germline V gene encodes CDR1 SGHAT and CDR2 FQDESV (reference sequence). The CDR3 loop is CASSLARSSGGPQSF.

The chain employs TRBV28 and TRBJ1-5. The germline CDR1 and CDR2 sequences are MDHEN and SYDVKM. The CDR3 has 15 residues. CDR3 region: CASSVDIKIASPQHF.

The rearrangement joins TRBV3-1 to TRBJ2-3; the TCRdb D gene call, TRBD1, has no DNA to confirm it. In germline, CDR1 is LGHDT, CDR2 YNNKEL (reference sequence). The CDR3 covers 14 residues. CDR3: CASSQDRVADTQYF.

This rearrangement joins TRBV3-1 to TRBJ1-2; no DNA is available, so the TRBD1 call from TCRdb remains unchecked. CDR3 size: 15 residues. Per the germline V gene, CDR1 is LGHDT and CDR2 is YNNKEL (reference sequence). CDR3: CASSQEFGTGYGYTF.

The rearrangement uses TRBV4-1 and TRBJ1-5; lacking DNA, the TRBD1 call made by TCRdb goes unchecked. Germline values: CDR1 MGHRA, CDR2 YSYEKL. The CDR3 has 15 amino acids. The CDR3 region is CASSQADRSNQPQHF.

CDR3 residues: CASSFRAGSMDTEAFF. The V and J genes are TRBV6-5 and TRBJ1-1; TCRdb gives TRBD1 as the D gene, but with no DNA this cannot be confirmed. Looked up from germline, CDR1 is MNHEY and CDR2 is SVGAGI. This CDR3 has 16 amino acids.

The rearrangement joins TRBV6-1 to TRBJ2-3. Germline V gene data show CDR1 as MNHNS and CDR2 as SASEGT. The CDR3 is made up of 13 amino acids. CDR3 amino acids: CASSKKLSDTQYF.

V usage is TRBV5-1 and J usage is TRBJ1-3; TCRdb's D call, TRBD1, is unchecked because there is no DNA. Looked up from germline, CDR1 is SGHRS and CDR2 is YFSETQ. This CDR3 has 14 residues. The chain's CDR3 is CASSAGTTGNTIYF.

This chain uses TRBV2 with TRBJ2-7; no DNA is available, so the TRBD2 call from TCRdb remains unchecked. The length of the CDR3 is 14 residues. The germline CDR1 and CDR2 sequences are SNHLY and FYNNEI. The CDR3 protein is CASSELAYSYEQYF.

V gene TRBV6-5 combines with J gene TRBJ2-1; there is no DNA to check the TCRdb D call of TRBD2. CDR1 and CDR2 (germline): MNHEY, SVGAGI. The CDR3 has 22 residues. CDR3 residues: CASSHPKGLAGGFLSSYNEQFF.

The chain joins TRBV27 to TRBJ1-1; TCRdb's D gene call, TRBD1, goes unchecked for lack of DNA. Germline V CDR1 and CDR2: MNHEY, SMNVEV (reference sequence). This CDR3 contains 13 residues. The CDR3 is CASRPQGLTEAFF.

The V call is TRBV7-2, the J call TRBJ2-7; TCRdb reports TRBD1, a call that lacks DNA to check it against. CDR1 SGHTA and CDR2 FQGNSA come from the germline V gene. The CDR3 is made up of 14 amino acids. The chain's CDR3 is CASSPRGFSYEQYF.

V and J are TRBV13 and TRBJ1-2. Per the germline V gene, CDR1 is PRHDT and CDR2 is FYEKMQ (reference sequence). The CDR3 loop spans 15 amino acids. CDR3 in amino acids: CASSPPESRRYGYTF.

The chain carries TRBV14 and TRBJ2-5. Germline values: CDR1 SGHDN, CDR2 FVKESK. The length of the CDR3 is 15 residues. This CDR3 reads CASSQDWVEEETQYF.

V usage is TRBV4-2 and J usage is TRBJ1-1; TCRdb selects TRBD1, and the lack of DNA leaves this call unchecked. CDR1 and CDR2 from the germline V gene are LGHNA and YNFKEQ. This CDR3 comprises 16 residues. This CDR3 reads CASSPLTIMMNTEAFF.

The rearrangement links TRBV6-5 to TRBJ2-2; TCRdb designates TRBD1, a call that cannot be tested without DNA. The CDR3 has 15 amino acids. Germline CDR1 reads MNHEY; CDR2 reads SVGAGI. The CDR3: CASSFEGYLVEELFF.

The CDR3 is CASSPGTVVVDEQFF. This chain connects TRBV27 to TRBJ2-1; TCRdb designates TRBD1, a call that cannot be tested without DNA. Germline CDR1 MNHEY, CDR2 SMNVEV (reference sequence). The CDR3 loop spans 15 amino acids.